This T cell receptor beta chain was sequenced in a study of control samples from healthy donors and cancer patients. Produced via immunoSEQ multiplex PCR; TCRdb's table is partial and in-frame only. The sample has 150,000 to 200,000 clones, more than 90% seen once. The material sequenced was blood. The clonotype originates from a woman aged 40 to 50 in good health.

The CDR3 bases are TGTGCCAGCAGCCTGCCCTTGGACCTAACTAGCGGCAGCACAGATACGCAGTATTTT. Its protein is CASSLPLDLTSGSTDTQYF. The chain uses TRBV5-6 and TRBJ2-3, with TRBD2 matching 8 bases. The V segment lost 4 bases and the J segment 0 bases; nucleotides outside the gene matches: 16. There are 19 residues in the CDR3. Germline assignment: CDR1 SGHDT and CDR2 YYEEEE.